Below, one T cell receptor (beta chain) is given with its context. V lost 0 bases and J 6 bases, leaving 21 bases between the germline ends. Germline assignment: CDR1 SGHRS and CDR2 YFSETQ. The CDR3 consists of 18 residues. The sample belongs to a study of patients and donors after allogeneic stem cell transplantation. TCRdb reprocessed the RT-PCR reads via MiXCR and lists one record per CDR3 protein. The table shows 900,000 to 1,000,000 distinct CDR3 sequences, with around 17% occurring only once. The clonotype comes from a human donor who was either an allogeneic HSCT recipient or a stem cell or donor lymphocyte infusion donor (not recorded which). It is not recorded whose cells these are; they may come from a transplant donor. V and J are TRBV5-1 and TRBJ2-2, with D perhaps TRBD1 (7 bases). Sequencing was carried out using blood, either unsorted or a sorted T cell fraction (not recorded which). The chain's CDR3 is CASSLVALEDRRAGELFF. The CDR3 nucleotides are TGCGCCAGCAGCTTGGTGGCTCTGGAGGACAGGAGGGCCGGGGAGCTGTTTTTT.